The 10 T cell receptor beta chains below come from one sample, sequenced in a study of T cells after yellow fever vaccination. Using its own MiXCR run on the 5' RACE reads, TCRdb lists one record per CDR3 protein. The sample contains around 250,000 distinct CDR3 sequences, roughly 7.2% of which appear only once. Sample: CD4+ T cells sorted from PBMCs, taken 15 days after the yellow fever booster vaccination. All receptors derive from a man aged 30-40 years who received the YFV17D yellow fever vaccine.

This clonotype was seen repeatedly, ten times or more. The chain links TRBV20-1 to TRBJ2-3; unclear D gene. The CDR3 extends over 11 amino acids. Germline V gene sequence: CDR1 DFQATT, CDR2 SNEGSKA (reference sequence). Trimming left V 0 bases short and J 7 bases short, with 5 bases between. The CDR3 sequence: CSARDQHTQYF. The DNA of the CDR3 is TGCAGTGCTAGAGATCAACATACGCAGTATTTT.

CDR3 DNA sequence: TGCAGTGCGATCCGGGAGAAAGATACGCAGTATTTT. Its protein is CSAIREKDTQYF. The V gene is TRBV20-1, the J gene TRBJ2-3; a weak D match, TRBD2 (6 bases). Germline V gene sequence: CDR1 DFQATT, CDR2 SNEGSKA (reference sequence). Trimming cost V 6 bases and J 5 bases, with 12 bases left between them. The CDR3 runs to 12 residues.

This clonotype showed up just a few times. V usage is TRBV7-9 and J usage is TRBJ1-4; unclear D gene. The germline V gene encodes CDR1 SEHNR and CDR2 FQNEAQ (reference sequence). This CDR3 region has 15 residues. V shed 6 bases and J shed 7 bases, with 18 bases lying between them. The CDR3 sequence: CASSRNAIGSEKLFF. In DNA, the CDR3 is TGTGCCAGCAGTCGCAACGCGATCGGGTCTGAAAAACTGTTTTTT. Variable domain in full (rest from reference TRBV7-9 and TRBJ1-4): DTGVSQNPRHKITKRGQNVTFRCDPISEHNRLYWYRQTLGQGPEFLTYFQNEAQLEKSRLLSDRFSAERPKGSFSTLEIQRTEQGDSAMYLCASSRNAIGSEKLFFGSGTQLSVL.

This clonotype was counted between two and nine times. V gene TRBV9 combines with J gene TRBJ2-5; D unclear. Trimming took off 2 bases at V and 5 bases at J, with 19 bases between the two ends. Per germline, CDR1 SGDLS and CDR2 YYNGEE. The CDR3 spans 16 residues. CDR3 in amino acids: CASSVGSPYPDETQYF. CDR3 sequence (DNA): TGTGCCAGCAGCGTTGGTAGCCCCTACCCGGATGAGACCCAGTACTTC.

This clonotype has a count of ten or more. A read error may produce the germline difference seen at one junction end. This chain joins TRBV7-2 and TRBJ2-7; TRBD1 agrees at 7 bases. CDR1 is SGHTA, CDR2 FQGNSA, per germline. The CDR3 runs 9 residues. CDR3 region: CASSSRDSF. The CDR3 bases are TGTGCCAGCAGCTCAAGGGACAGCTTC.

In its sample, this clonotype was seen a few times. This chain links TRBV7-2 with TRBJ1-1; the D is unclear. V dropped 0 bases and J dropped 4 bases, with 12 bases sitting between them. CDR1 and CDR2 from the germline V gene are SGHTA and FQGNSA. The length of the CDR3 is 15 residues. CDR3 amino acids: CASSLALRGSTEAFF. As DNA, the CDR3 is TGTGCCAGCAGCTTAGCGTTGAGAGGGAGCACTGAAGCTTTCTTT.

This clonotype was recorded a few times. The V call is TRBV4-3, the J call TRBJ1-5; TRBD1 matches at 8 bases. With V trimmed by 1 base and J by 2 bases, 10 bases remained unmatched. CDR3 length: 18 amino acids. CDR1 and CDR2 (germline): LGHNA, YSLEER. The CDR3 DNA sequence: TGCGCCAGCAGCCAAGGGCAGGGGGCATCTTTCGGCAATCAGCCCCAGCATTTT. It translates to CASSQGQGASFGNQPQHF.

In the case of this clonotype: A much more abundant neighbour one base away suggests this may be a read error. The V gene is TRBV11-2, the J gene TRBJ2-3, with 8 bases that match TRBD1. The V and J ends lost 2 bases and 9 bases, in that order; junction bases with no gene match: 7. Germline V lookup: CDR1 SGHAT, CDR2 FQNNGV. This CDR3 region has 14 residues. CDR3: CASSLSQGAHTQYF. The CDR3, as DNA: TGTGCCAGCAGCTTAAGTCAGGGGGCACACACGCAGTATTTT.

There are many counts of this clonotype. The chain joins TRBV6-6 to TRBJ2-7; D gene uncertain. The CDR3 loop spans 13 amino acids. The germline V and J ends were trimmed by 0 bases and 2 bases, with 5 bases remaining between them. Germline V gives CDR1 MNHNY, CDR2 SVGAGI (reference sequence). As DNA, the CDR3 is TGTGCCAGCAGTTACTCCCAGACCTACGAGCAGTACTTC. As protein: CASSYSQTYEQYF.

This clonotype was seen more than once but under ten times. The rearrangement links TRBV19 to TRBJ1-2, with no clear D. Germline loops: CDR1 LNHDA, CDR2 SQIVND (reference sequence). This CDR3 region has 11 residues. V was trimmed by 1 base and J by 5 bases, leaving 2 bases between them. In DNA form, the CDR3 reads TGTGCCAGTAGTATAGGATATGGCTACACCTTC. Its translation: CASSIGYGYTF.